Following are 13 T cell receptor beta chains from one sample sequenced in a study of cytomegalovirus exposure and HLA in healthy donors. PCR primers comprised 60 Vbeta and 13 Jbeta primers. The method was immunoSEQ multiplex PCR; TCRdb's version includes in-frame clones alone and lacks a portion of them. The repertoire holds some 270,000 clones, with 80% to 95% as singletons. Sequenced sample: PBMCs. Receptor source: a girl aged 2 to 10 in good health and CMV-seronegative.

This rearrangement joins TRBV7-8 to TRBJ1-3; 7 positions agree with TRBD1. V lost 5 bases, J lost 0 bases, and 7 bases stayed unmatched. Germline V gene data show CDR1 as SGHVS and CDR2 as FQNEAQ. The length of the CDR3 is 16 residues. The CDR3 bases are TGTGCCAGCAGCCAACTGACAGGGAACTCTGGAAACACCATATATTTT. Translation gives CASSQLTGNSGNTIYF.

This clone was seen a single time. The chain recombines TRBV6-4 with TRBJ2-3; 8 bases map to TRBD2. This CDR3 has 14 amino acids. The ends lost 3 bases at V and 6 bases at J; junction bases unmatched: 5. Germline CDR1 MRHNA, CDR2 SNTAGT. CDR3 protein: CASSETSVADTQYF. The CDR3 region has the DNA TGTGCCAGCAGTGAGACTAGCGTAGCCGATACGCAGTATTTT.

The count of this clone is one. The chain combines TRBV27 with TRBJ2-4; 10 bases are shared with TRBD1. The CDR3 spans 18 residues. Per germline, CDR1 MNHEY and CDR2 SMNVEV (reference sequence). The ends lost 5 bases at V and 0 bases at J; junction bases unmatched: 10. The CDR3 sequence: CASSPDPRTGGAKNIQYF. As DNA, the CDR3 is TGTGCCAGCAGTCCTGACCCTAGGACAGGGGGAGCCAAAAACATTCAGTACTTC.

CDR3 DNA sequence: TGTGCCAGCAGTGCTTGGCCACAGGGGACCGGGGAGCTGTTTTTT. This encodes CASSAWPQGTGELFF. The chain uses TRBV6-5 and TRBJ2-2; 7 bases are a match to TRBD1. CDR3 length: 15 residues. With 5 bases clipped from V and 5 bases from J, the junction kept 8 bases outside the gene matches. Germline CDR1 MNHEY, CDR2 SVGAGI.

The rearrangement uses TRBV9 and TRBJ2-1; D not resolved. The CDR3 is 14 amino acids. The ends were cut back, 0 bases at V and 8 bases at J, with 12 bases in the middle. Germline assignment: CDR1 SGDLS and CDR2 YYNGEE. As DNA, the CDR3 is TGTGCCAGCAGCGTAGGGCGGTGGTGGGATGAGCAGTTCTTC. Protein sequence: CASSVGRWWDEQFF.

J is TRBJ1-1 and V is TRBV29-1; 7 bases agree with TRBD1. Germline CDR1 SQVTM, CDR2 ANQGSEA. V was pared by 7 bases and J by 1 base, with 3 bases of the junction left unmatched. This CDR3 is 12 amino acids long. CDR3 protein: CSGNRGNTEAFF. The CDR3 DNA is TGCAGCGGCAACAGGGGGAACACTGAAGCTTTCTTT.

V usage is TRBV19 and J usage is TRBJ2-7, with 8 nucleotides matching TRBD1. The CDR3 runs 14 residues. Losses at the gene ends were 6 bases for V and 4 bases for J; bases not matched to a gene: 8. Germline V gene data show CDR1 as LNHDA and CDR2 as SQIVND (reference sequence). CDR3 coding DNA: TGTGCCAGTAGACAACAGGGGGGCAGTTACGAGCAGTACTTC. It is translated as CASRQQGGSYEQYF.

The CDR3 coding sequence is TGTGCCAGCAGTTATGGGACTTCAGGGAATGAGCAGTTCTTC. This gives the protein CASSYGTSGNEQFF. V usage is TRBV6-6 and J usage is TRBJ2-1, with TRBD2 as a possible D gene (6 bases). The CDR3 is 14 residues long. Trimming left V 3 bases short and J 7 bases short, with 13 bases between. Looked up from germline, CDR1 is MNHNY and CDR2 is SVGAGI (reference sequence).

The gene calls are TRBV30 and TRBJ1-6; D might be TRBD1 (5 bases). CDR3 length: 14 residues. The V gene's germline CDR1 is GTSNPN and CDR2 SVGIG (reference sequence). V was clipped by 0 bases and J by 8 bases, with 11 bases between them. The CDR3 DNA reads as TGTGCCTGGAGTGTAAGGGGTAGAGATTCACCCCTCCACTTT. It codes for CAWSVRGRDSPLHF.

There are a few counts of this clone. This sequence joins TRBV6-6 and TRBJ2-3, with D perhaps matching TRBD1 (6 bases). The CDR3 runs to 15 residues. In germline, CDR1 is MNHNY, CDR2 SVGAGI (reference sequence). Trimming left V 5 bases short and J 1 base short, with 13 bases between. The CDR3 loop reads CASSPQGWGTDTQYF. The CDR3 nucleotides read TGTGCCAGCAGTCCTCAGGGGTGGGGCACAGATACGCAGTATTTT.

CDR3 residues: CASSYSPGGNEQYF. The CDR3 region has the DNA TGTGCCAGCAGTTACTCACCGGGAGGGAACGAGCAGTACTTC. The gene calls are TRBV6-5 and TRBJ2-7; TRBD2 matches 8 bases. The CDR3 is 14 amino acids. J gave up 5 bases and V 0 bases, and 3 bases lay outside the gene matches. CDR1 MNHEY and CDR2 SVGAGI come from the germline V gene.

The chain joins TRBV7-8 to TRBJ2-6; unclear D gene. The V end lost 2 bases, the J end lost 0 bases, and 8 bases lay between the germline ends. CDR1 and CDR2 from the germline V gene are SGHVS and FQNEAQ. The CDR3 is 16 amino acids. The CDR3 DNA reads TGTGCCAGCAGCTTATCCCCGGGCTCTGGGGCCAACGTCCTGACTTTC. This encodes CASSLSPGSGANVLTF.

The CDR3 bases are TGCGCCAGTAGAAATCGACAGAATAGCAATCAGCCCCAGCATTTT. Translation gives CASRNRQNSNQPQHF. This chain links TRBV4-1 with TRBJ1-5; D possibly corresponds to TRBD1 (5 bases). The CDR3 is 15 amino acids. With 9 bases removed from V and 0 bases from J, the gap between germline ends came to 15 bases. CDR1 MGHRA and CDR2 YSYEKL come from the germline V gene.